This T cell receptor (beta chain) was documented in a study of beta chain features in type 1 diabetes. Of note for this clone: Its antigen is not identified.

Findings and caveats of the study: For patients and controls alike, PCR might favor shorter templates to the same degree.

The study reverse transcribed the entire isolated RNA, so it sequenced expressed TCRB transcripts. Method: immunoSEQ multiplex PCR; TCRdb's copy keeps in-frame clones and lacks some. Among around 15,000 clones listed, around two fifths were seen once. This TCR derives from a woman in her thirties or forties in good health. Sequenced input: stem cell memory CD4+ T cells from blood.

The CDR3 DNA reads as TGTGCCAGCAGCTTAGATATGACGGTTGGTGGGACACAGACCTACGAGCAGTACTTC. It yields the protein CASSLDMTVGGTQTYEQYF. V and J are TRBV11-2 and TRBJ2-7; TRBD1 might be the D (6 bases). This CDR3 is 19 amino acids long. The germline V gene encodes CDR1 SGHAT and CDR2 FQNNGV. V was trimmed by 0 bases and J by 2 bases, leaving 23 bases between them.